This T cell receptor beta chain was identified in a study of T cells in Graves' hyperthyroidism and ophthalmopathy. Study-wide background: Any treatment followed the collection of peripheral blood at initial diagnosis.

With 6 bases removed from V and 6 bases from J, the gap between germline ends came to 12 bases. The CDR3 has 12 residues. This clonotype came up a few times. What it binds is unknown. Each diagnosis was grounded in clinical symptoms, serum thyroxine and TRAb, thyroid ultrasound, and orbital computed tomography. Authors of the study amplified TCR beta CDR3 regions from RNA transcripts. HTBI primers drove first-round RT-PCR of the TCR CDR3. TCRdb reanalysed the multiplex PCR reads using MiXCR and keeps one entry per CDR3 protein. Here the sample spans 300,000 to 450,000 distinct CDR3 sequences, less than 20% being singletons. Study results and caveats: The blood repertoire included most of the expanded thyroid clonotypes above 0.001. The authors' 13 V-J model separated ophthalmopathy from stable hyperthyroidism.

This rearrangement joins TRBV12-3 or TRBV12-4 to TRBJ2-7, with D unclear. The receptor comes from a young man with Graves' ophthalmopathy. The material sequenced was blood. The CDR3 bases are TGTGCCAGCAGCCCTACTATACGCGAGCAGTACTTC. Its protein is CASSPTIREQYF.